The entry that follows covers one TCR beta chain sequence. Produced via immunoSEQ multiplex PCR; TCRdb's table is partial and in-frame only. The sample gives around 450,000 clones, 80% to 90% of which show up once; about 1.7% is in the top ten. Germline V CDR1 and CDR2: SGDLS, YYNGEE. Unmatched junction bases numbered 8, after V lost 2 bases and J lost 0 bases. The CDR3 covers 17 residues. This sample is part of a study of Ad26.COV2.S vaccination and SARS-CoV-2 variants. Across the study: A COV1001 Ad26.COV2.S trial-arm participant provided the sample.

Treatment reported: roughly 18 received Ad26.COV2.S at low or high dose, single or two shots; about 5 received placebo; per-sample allocation not given. It was on day 63 after the first vaccine or placebo injection that samples were taken. Material: peripheral blood, obtained in a trial of Ad26.COV2.S vaccine versus placebo. The sequence was collected from a person between 18 and 65 years old who received the Ad26.COV2.S COVID-19 vaccine or a placebo. The V and J genes are TRBV9 and TRBJ2-1, with 7 bases matching TRBD2. CDR3 coding DNA: TGTGCCAGCAGCGTCCTCCCGGAGCGGGGCTCCTACAATGAGCAGTTCTTC. Its translation is CASSVLPERGSYNEQFF.